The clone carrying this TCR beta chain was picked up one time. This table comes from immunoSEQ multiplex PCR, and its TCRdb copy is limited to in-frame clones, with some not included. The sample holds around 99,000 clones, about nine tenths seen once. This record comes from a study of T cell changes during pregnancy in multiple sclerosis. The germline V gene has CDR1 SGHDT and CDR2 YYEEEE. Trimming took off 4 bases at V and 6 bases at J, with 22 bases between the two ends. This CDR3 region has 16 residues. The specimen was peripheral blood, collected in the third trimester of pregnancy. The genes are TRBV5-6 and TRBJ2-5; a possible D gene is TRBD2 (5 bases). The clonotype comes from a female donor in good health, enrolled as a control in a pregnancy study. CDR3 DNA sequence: TGTGCCAGCAGCCCCGCGGGCGACTACTACCAGAAGACCCAGTACTTC. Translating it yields CASSPAGDYYQKTQYF.